This T cell receptor (beta chain) appears in the sequencing data of a study of blood T cell repertoires in COVID-19 (dated by TCRdb to the early 2020s). In the study overall: The collaborator samples originated in the United States, Italy and Spain and spanned the acute and convalescent phases of COVID-19. Nearly every sample came with metadata listing a de-identified subject ID, COVID-19 status, age in years and sex. The dataset comprised deeply sampled blood TCRbeta repertoires from subjects exposed to, actively infected with, or recovered from COVID-19. The repertoires were made available in a free public database intended to serve as a resource for research on the immune response to SARS-CoV-2. The prospective study material was composed of cDNA or gDNA derived from T cells, B-cell-depleted T cells, or PBMCs. HLA class I and class II types, where available, came from metadata supplied by the sample provider rather than from assay-based typing. Samples came from the ongoing ImmuneRACE study (first 160 participants) plus 1,254 subjects from 6 global collaborators.

Study-wide findings and limitations: The amount of clinical and demographic metadata varied by source and participant and was provided uncurated.

One collaborating source in Seattle enrolled patients during active infection and followed them longitudinally through the course of disease. Collaborating institutions collected whole blood in K2EDTA tubes following their own protocols. For TCRbeta analysis, collaborators shipped samples in one of three forms: frozen whole blood, isolated PBMCs, or DNA extracted from either of those sample types. A note on this clone: The antigen it binds to is not known. Base-call qualities are not available, and no considerably larger clone is one nucleotide away.

TCRbeta CDR3 regions were amplified from genomic DNA by means of the immunoSEQ Assay, a bias-controlled multiplex PCR. On the study's bioinformatics: Nucleated cell counts per sample were estimated from amplification of reference gene primers within the assay. To quantify the absolute abundance of each unique TCRbeta CDR3 rearrangement, sequence reads were collapsed and filtered. For each sample, productive Simpson clonality was calculated as the square root of Simpson's diversity index over productive rearrangements. The table comes from immuneACCESS by way of TCRdb, which keeps in-frame sequences with V and J called. Part of the clones is missing from these tables; in studies checked, under half for an unresolved V gene and the rest for unknown reasons. D and trimming were read from the DNA, whereas the V and J calls and clone size are those reported in that table. The sample table lists approximately 90,000 clones, roughly 74% of them with a count of one. Roughly 6.3% of the sample belongs to the ten largest clones.

The CDR3, from cysteine to phenylalanine, totals 14 residues. The read is trimmed to its CDR3 DNA, 42 bases read in frame from base 1. For this chain, trimming is 6 bases at the V end and 2 bases at the J end, and the number of junction bases without a gene match is 6. The germline V gene provides CDR1 ENHRY and CDR2 SYGVKD. The chain couples TRBV10-3 to TRBJ2-5; 7 of the junction bases match TRBD2. This receptor was taken from a man aged 65 to 79 with COVID-19, enrolled during active disease. Sequenced material: peripheral blood. The CDR3 is CAIRDPGLQETQYF. The nucleotide sequence reads as follows: TGTGCCATCAGGGACCCGGGACTACAAGAGACCCAGTACTTC.